These 27 T cell receptor beta chains were sequenced from one sample in a study of cytomegalovirus exposure and HLA in healthy donors. This PCR relied on a set of 60 Vbeta primers and 13 Jbeta primers. The repertoire was sequenced with immunoSEQ multiplex PCR; TCRdb's copy has only in-frame clones and lacks some. The sample includes about 190,000 clones, over 60% of them seen just once. Sequenced material: PBMCs. The receptor source for this set is a man younger than 40 in good health and CMV-seropositive.

Comments on this clone: Germline is not matched at one junction end, which may reflect a read error. Different DNA sequences within this sample yield the same CDR3. This chain joins TRBV5-4 and TRBJ1-5, with 8 bases identical to TRBD1. This CDR3 comprises 17 residues. Germline CDR1 is SGHNT and CDR2 is YYREEE (reference sequence). CDR3 DNA: TGCGCCAGCAGCCAAAAGGCTACAGGGGGTTCTCATCAGCCCCAGCATTTT. Protein sequence: CASSQKATGGSHQPQHF.

The V gene is TRBV28, the J gene TRBJ2-3; 7 nucleotides match TRBD2. CDR3 length: 14 residues. V lost 4 bases and J lost 6; bases outside the gene matches: 7. Germline CDR1 reads MDHEN; CDR2 reads SYDVKM. The CDR3 nucleotides read TGTGCCAGCAGTTCGGGCGGGAGCAAGGATACGCAGTATTTT. This sequence encodes CASSSGGSKDTQYF.

The chain links TRBV11-2 to TRBJ2-3; the D is unclear. This CDR3 comprises 13 residues. Looked up from germline, CDR1 is SGHAT and CDR2 is FQNNGV. V gave up 5 bases and J gave up 6 bases, with 12 bases separating them. The CDR3 reads CASSPRRLDTQYF. The CDR3 DNA reads as TGTGCCAGCAGCCCCCGCCGACTCGATACGCAGTATTTT.

The chain has TRBV11-2 and TRBJ1-3; D may be TRBD1 (6 bases). CDR3 length equals 14 residues. Germline V gene lookup returns CDR1 SGHAT and CDR2 FQNNGV. V was cut by 3 bases and J by 4 bases, with 10 bases left in between. CDR3 sequence: CASSFDRSGNTIYF. Here the CDR3 DNA reads TGTGCCAGCAGCTTTGACAGGTCCGGAAACACCATATATTTT.

The V and J genes are TRBV7-2 and TRBJ2-7, with TRBD1 matching 10 bases. CDR1 is SGHTA, CDR2 FQGNSA, per germline. The trim removed 4 bases at V and 4 bases at J, leaving 7 bases unmatched. This CDR3 has 15 amino acids. The CDR3 region is CASSWGQGKGYEQYF. CDR3 in DNA: TGTGCCAGCAGCTGGGGACAGGGGAAGGGATACGAGCAGTACTTC.

This clone appeared once. The rearrangement links TRBV19 to TRBJ1-2; no clear D. CDR3 length: 10 residues. The V gene lost 6 bases and the J gene lost 8 bases, with 7 bases spanning the gap. Germline lookup yields CDR1 LNHDA and CDR2 SQIVND (reference sequence). CDR3 in amino acids: CASRAGGYTF. As DNA, the CDR3 is TGTGCCAGTAGGGCGGGCGGCTACACCTTC.

CDR3 bases: TGTGCCAGCAGCTTAGGCATATACAATGAAAGGTTCTTC. It is translated as CASSLGIYNERFF. The genes are TRBV7-6 and TRBJ2-1; D ambiguous. The CDR3 is 13 amino acids. Germline loops: CDR1 SGHVS, CDR2 FNYEAQ. V was cut by 1 base and J by 15 bases, with 16 bases left in between.

V and J are TRBV9 and TRBJ2-7; 9 bases map to TRBD2. There are 15 residues in the CDR3. CDR1 is SGDLS and CDR2 is YYNGEE in the germline V gene. The trim removed 3 bases at V and 5 bases at J, leaving 9 bases unmatched. Written as DNA, the CDR3 is TGTGCCAGCAGCGCCGATAGCGGGAGAGGCGACGAGCAGTACTTC. Its protein is CASSADSGRGDEQYF.

V gene TRBV5-6 combines with J gene TRBJ1-3, with D hard to call. This CDR3 comprises 15 residues. Germline V gene lookup returns CDR1 SGHDT and CDR2 YYEEEE. V was cut by 4 bases and J by 4 bases, with 15 bases left in between. The CDR3 bases are TGTGCCAGCAGCATCCGAACTCTACAGGGAAACACCATATATTTT. This gives the protein CASSIRTLQGNTIYF.

This rearrangement joins TRBV28 to TRBJ1-6; D is unresolved. The CDR3 extends over 14 amino acids. The germline CDR1 and CDR2 sequences are MDHEN and SYDVKM. With 2 bases removed from V and 10 bases from J, the gap between germline ends came to 12 bases. The CDR3 coding sequence is TGTGCCAGCAGTTTAAGTGGGTTCGGGTCACCCCTCCACTTT. Its translation is CASSLSGFGSPLHF.

This chain connects TRBV27 to TRBJ2-1, with 8 bases aligning to TRBD2. CDR3 length equals 15 residues. The germline V gene has CDR1 MNHEY and CDR2 SMNVEV (reference sequence). V dropped 6 bases and J dropped 7; count of bases not matched to a gene: 11. The CDR3 spells CASSSSGSGGNEQFF. CDR3 in DNA: TGTGCCAGCAGCTCCAGCGGGAGTGGGGGGAATGAGCAGTTCTTC.

The genes are TRBV6-5 and TRBJ1-3, with 8 bases aligning to TRBD1. J lost 4 bases, V lost 6 bases, and 5 bases had no gene match. Per germline, CDR1 MNHEY and CDR2 SVGAGI. The CDR3 has 14 amino acids. CDR3 loop: CASSTGGDGNTIYF. DNA for the CDR3: TGTGCCAGCAGCACAGGGGGTGACGGAAACACCATATATTTT.

The V gene is TRBV27, the J gene TRBJ1-6, with 10 bases that match TRBD1. Per the germline V gene, CDR1 is MNHEY and CDR2 is SMNVEV (reference sequence). This CDR3 region has 14 residues. The V segment lost 5 bases and the J segment 11 bases; nucleotides outside the gene matches: 6. CDR3 in DNA: TGTGCCAGCAGTACGCGGGACAGGGGCCCACCCCTCCACTTT. This sequence encodes CASSTRDRGPPLHF.

The rearrangement joins TRBV19 to TRBJ1-5; 8 bases match TRBD1. J gave up 8 bases and V 4 bases, and 13 bases lay outside the gene matches. Germline CDR1 is LNHDA and CDR2 is SQIVND (reference sequence). The length of the CDR3 is 16 residues. The CDR3 nucleotides read TGTGCCAGTAGTACAATCACGCAGGGGGCGGGTAAGCCCCAGCATTTT. This gives the protein CASSTITQGAGKPQHF.

The chain couples TRBV28 to TRBJ2-7, with 7 bases fitting TRBD2. Trimming removed 1 base from V and 1 base from J; junction bases left unmatched: 1. The germline V gene has CDR1 MDHEN and CDR2 SYDVKM. This CDR3 is built from 14 residues. CDR3 DNA: TGTGCCAGCAGTTTATCGGGGGGTTCCTACGAGCAGTACTTC. As protein: CASSLSGGSYEQYF. The variable domain in full, completed from reference TRBV28 and TRBJ2-7, reads DVKVTQSSRYLVKRTGEKVFLECVQDMDHENMFWYRQDPGLGLRLIYFSYDVKMKEKGDIPEGYSVSREKKERFSLILESASTNQTSMYLCASSLSGGSYEQYFGPGTRLTVT.

This sequence joins TRBV6-5 and TRBJ2-6; TRBD1 matches 9 bases. The CDR3 is 15 amino acids. Germline assignment: CDR1 MNHEY and CDR2 SVGAGI. Losses at the gene ends were 5 bases for V and 2 bases for J; bases not matched to a gene: 1. The CDR3 loop is CASSGTGPGANVLTF. The CDR3 DNA reads as TGTGCCAGCAGTGGGACAGGGCCTGGGGCCAACGTCCTGACTTTC.

This clone was picked up one time. The V call is TRBV30, the J call TRBJ2-5; 8 positions match TRBD1. The closer fit of TRBJ2-7 to the DNA end suggests the J call may be wrong. CDR1 and CDR2 from the germline V gene are GTSNPN and SVGIG (reference sequence). The CDR3 sequence is 16 residues long. The CDR3 spells CAWSRPRDRWTYEQYF. Here the CDR3 DNA reads TGTGCCTGGAGTCGACCCCGGGACAGGTGGACTTACGAGCAGTACTTC.

The V and J genes are TRBV7-9 and TRBJ1-1; 8 bases line up with TRBD1. V lost 5 bases to trimming and J lost 8 bases; unmatched junction nucleotides: 4. Germline CDR1 SEHNR, CDR2 FQNEAQ (reference sequence). The CDR3 loop spans 12 amino acids. In DNA form, the CDR3 reads TGTGCCAGCAGCACCCGGACAGGGGAAGCTTTCTTT. Translating it yields CASSTRTGEAFF. Combining the CDR3 with reference TRBV7-9 and TRBJ1-1 gives the whole variable domain DTGVSQNPRHKITKRGQNVTFRCDPISEHNRLYWYRQTLGQGPEFLTYFQNEAQLEKSRLLSDRFSAERPKGSFSTLEIQRTEQGDSAMYLCASSTRTGEAFFGQGTRLTVV.

V gene TRBV30 combines with J gene TRBJ1-4; D perhaps matches TRBD1 (5 bases). The V and J ends lost 8 bases and 7 bases respectively, with 14 bases between them. The CDR3 runs 12 residues. The germline gives CDR1 GTSNPN, CDR2 SVGIG (reference sequence). CDR3 in DNA: TGTGCCGCGGGGTCAGGGAGTGAAAAACTGTTTTTT. It yields the protein CAAGSGSEKLFF.

The V call is TRBV7-2, the J call TRBJ1-6; 9 nucleotides align to TRBD1. The CDR3 length is 17 residues. V gave up 4 bases and J gave up 1 base; unmatched junction bases: 5. The germline V gene encodes CDR1 SGHTA and CDR2 FQGNSA. This CDR3 reads CASSWDRVGSYNSPLHF. The CDR3 DNA reads TGTGCCAGCAGCTGGGACAGGGTAGGGTCCTATAATTCACCCCTCCACTTT.

The table lists this clone with a count of one. The rearrangement uses TRBV28 and TRBJ2-7; D ambiguous. Trimming stripped 5 bases from V and 5 bases from J, with 10 bases between. This CDR3 comprises 12 residues. The V gene's germline CDR1 is MDHEN and CDR2 SYDVKM. For the CDR3, the DNA is TGTGCCAGCAGTCGCTGGCCCAACGAGCAGTACTTC. This sequence encodes CASSRWPNEQYF.

The chain uses TRBV7-2 and TRBJ2-1, with 13 bases fitting TRBD2. This CDR3 comprises 18 residues. After removal of 1 base from V and 4 bases from J, the junction contained 7 bases not matched to a gene. The germline gives CDR1 SGHTA, CDR2 FQGNSA. The CDR3 sequence is CASSLGAPTSGGYNEQFF. The DNA for the CDR3 is TGTGCCAGCAGCTTAGGGGCCCCGACTAGCGGGGGGTACAATGAGCAGTTCTTC.

The table lists this clone with a few counts. Other DNA variants within this sample encode the same CDR3. V gene TRBV6-5 combines with J gene TRBJ1-6; the D is unclear. V was cut by 3 bases and J by 10 bases, with 10 bases left in between. This CDR3 is 13 amino acids long. Germline V CDR1 and CDR2: MNHEY, SVGAGI. The CDR3 here is CASSYSGVSPLHF. The DNA for the CDR3 is TGTGCCAGCAGTTATTCCGGGGTCTCACCCCTCCACTTT.

V and J are TRBV9 and TRBJ2-1; 7 bases align to TRBD2. Germline assignment: CDR1 SGDLS and CDR2 YYNGEE. This CDR3 is built from 15 residues. V trimming: 7 bases; J trimming: 4 bases; junction bases outside the gene matches: 11. This CDR3 reads CASGGGMGRYNEQFF. CDR3 coding DNA: TGTGCCAGCGGGGGGGGAATGGGAAGGTACAATGAGCAGTTCTTC.

V gene TRBV11-3 combines with J gene TRBJ2-3; 8 bases line up with TRBD2. V shed 2 bases, J shed 4 bases, and the junction held 8 bases outside the gene matches. CDR3 length: 16 residues. Per the germline V gene, CDR1 is SGHNT and CDR2 is YENEEA. The CDR3 nucleotides are TGTGCCAGCAGCTTATCCGTGTCGGGGGGGCCAGATACGCAGTATTTT. Its protein is CASSLSVSGGPDTQYF.

The genes are TRBV19 and TRBJ1-1, with D possibly being TRBD1 (5 bases). V lost 6 bases and J 1 base, leaving 15 bases between the germline ends. CDR3 size: 15 residues. Germline CDR1 and CDR2: LNHDA and SQIVND (reference sequence). CDR3: CASSTPGEANTEAFF. For the CDR3, the DNA is TGTGCCAGTAGCACCCCGGGGGAGGCGAACACTGAAGCTTTCTTT. Combining the CDR3 with reference TRBV19 and TRBJ1-1 gives the whole variable domain DGGITQSPKYLFRKEGQNVTLSCEQNLNHDAMYWYRQDPGQGLRLIYYSQIVNDFQKGDIAEGYSVSREKKESFPLTVTSAQKNPTAFYLCASSTPGEANTEAFFGQGTRLTVV.

In this sample, this clone turned up a few times. This chain uses TRBV5-6 with TRBJ1-5; D is possibly TRBD1 (5 bases). This CDR3 has 14 amino acids. The V gene lost 0 bases and the J gene lost 6 bases, with 10 bases spanning the gap. Germline V gene sequence: CDR1 SGHDT, CDR2 YYEEEE. The CDR3: CASSLGSGLQPQHF. The CDR3 nucleotides are TGTGCCAGCAGCTTGGGCTCAGGGCTTCAGCCCCAGCATTTT.